Included here is one T cell receptor (beta chain) sequence, with context. Antigen: not known. The CDR3 sequence is 13 residues long. Looked up from germline, CDR1 is SNHLY and CDR2 is FYNNEI. Preparation of TRB cDNA libraries relied on 5' RACE carrying UMI labels. TCRdb reprocessed the 5' RACE reads and reports one entry per CDR3 protein, with no DNA. The sample includes around 88,000 distinct CDR3 sequences. This entry belongs to a study of CXCR3-negative and CXCR3-positive naive CD8 T cells. General observations from the study: After cryopreservation, CXCR3 expression dropped partially; most assays used fresh PBMCs. Naive cells with CXCR3 showed TRB CDR3s that were more hydrophobic than those in CXCR3-negative naive cells.

The sequence derives from a human donor in good health. Some clones in this sample may be carry-over from other donors' samples. The source material was naive CXCR3+ CD8+ T cells from blood. Subset specified: CD45RO-CCR7+CD27+CD95- naive CD8+ T cells expressing CXCR3 (TNR3+). The chain combines TRBV2 with TRBJ2-3. The CDR3 spells CASSEVGTDTQYF.